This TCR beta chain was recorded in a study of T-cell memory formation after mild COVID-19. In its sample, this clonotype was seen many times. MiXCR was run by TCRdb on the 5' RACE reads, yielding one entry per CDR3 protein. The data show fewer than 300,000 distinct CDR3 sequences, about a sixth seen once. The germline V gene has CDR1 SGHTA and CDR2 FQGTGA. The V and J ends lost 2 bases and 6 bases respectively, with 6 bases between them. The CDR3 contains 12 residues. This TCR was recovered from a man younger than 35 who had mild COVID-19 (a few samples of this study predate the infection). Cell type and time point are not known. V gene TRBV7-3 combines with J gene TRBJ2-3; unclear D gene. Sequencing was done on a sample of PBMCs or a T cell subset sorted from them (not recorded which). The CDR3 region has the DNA TGTGCCAGCAGCTTATCTCGGGATACGCAGTATTTT. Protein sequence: CASSLSRDTQYF.